The subject of this entry is one TCR beta chain. What it recognizes is unknown. The method was immunoSEQ multiplex PCR; TCRdb's version includes in-frame clones alone and lacks a portion of them. The sample yields about 63,000 clones, roughly nine tenths seen once. This sample is drawn from a study of cytomegalovirus exposure and HLA in healthy donors. The overall study: A subsequent analysis stated that the 120 or so validation repertoires were run on the same platform as the approximately 660 first-cohort repertoires.

Germline values: CDR1 KGHSH, CDR2 LQKENI. The CDR3 runs to 16 residues. After removal of 6 bases from V and 6 bases from J, the junction contained 13 bases not matched to a gene. General study results and limits: Cytomegalovirus association was assigned to about 150 TCR beta chains.

The gene calls are TRBV18 and TRBJ2-1; TRBD2 agrees at 8 bases. This TCR was sampled from a woman between 18 and 29 years old in good health and CMV-seronegative. Input material: PBMCs. Here the CDR3 reads CASSPEGTSRGNEQFF. The CDR3 region has the DNA TGTGCCAGCTCGCCTGAGGGGACTAGTCGAGGCAATGAGCAGTTCTTC.